Listed here is a single T cell receptor (beta chain). This clone was seen just once. Its antigen remains unidentified. It has no much larger one-base neighbor in the sample; base qualities were not kept. The data derive from a study of beta chain features in type 1 diabetes (dated by TCRdb to between 2017 and 2018). Some background on the complete study: Mean age, gender distribution, total cell number and subset yield did not differ between patients and healthy donors. A total of roughly 100 million sorted cells were examined across all samples, and the number of cells per subset was strongly correlated with RNA yield. In the study, recently diagnosed type 1 diabetes patients and matched healthy donors were compared on the TCRB repertoires of their sorted circulating CD4+ T cell subsets. Regulatory and stem cell-like memory subsets were isolated from only 8 patients and about eight healthy donors, whereas naive and central memory subsets came from all 30 or so donors.

The High Capacity cDNA Reverse Transcription Kit was used to reverse transcribe all of the isolated RNA, meaning that expressed TCRB transcripts were what got sequenced. Deep immunoSEQ sequencing was applied to naive, central memory and regulatory T cell samples, giving an average of about 3.4 million total reads per sample. Sorted cells were lysed in RLT buffer, and RNA was extracted using DNase-treated RNeasy Micro or Mini kits according to cell number. To prevent cross-contamination, each cell subset was processed individually, whereas patient and healthy donor samples were processed jointly. Using the immunoSEQ multiplex PCR, TCRB sequences were amplified from cDNA into 87-bp fragments spanning the CDR3 region. Sequencing of the amplicons was performed on the Illumina HiSeq platform. As for the original processing: Synthetic template baselines were used to correct PCR bias computationally, reads within Hamming distance 2 were collapsed together, and singletons that could not be merged were discarded. By aligning reads against IMGT, V, D and J genes, CDR3 length, and insertions or deletions at six rearrangement sites were assigned. Within each subset, clonotype counts were normalized to sorted cell number, after which true diversity and Gini coefficients were computed with the tcR R package. The overlap coefficient, calculated on TCRB nucleotide sequences, was used to quantify repertoire sharing. TCRdb stores this immuneACCESS table with in-frame sequences only. Part of the clones is absent; in the studies checked, under half of the shortfall reflects unresolved V genes, and no reason is known for the rest. V, J and clone size derive from that table, while D and trimming were established from the DNA sequence. In all, the sample holds under 150,000 clones, and nearly 50% of those were seen once. Of the sample, around 0.43% is held by the ten largest clones.

CDR3 length: 14 amino acids, cysteine to phenylalanine. Only the CDR3 portion is preserved as DNA: 42 bases, with reading frame beginning at the first base. Looking up the germline V gene yields CDR1 SGHRS and CDR2 YFSETQ. After removal of 7 bases from V and 0 bases from J, the junction retains 5 bases not matched to a gene. Results the study describes overall, beyond this receptor: Naive, central memory and regulatory TCRB repertoires appeared more similar among patients than among healthy donors. PCR might favor shorter templates, but patient and control samples were amplified and corrected together, so any skew would affect both groups equally. At VDJ recombination sites, type 1 diabetes patients had fewer insertions and more deleted nucleotides, which implies abnormalities in thymic rearrangement. HLA sub-analyses involved small numbers of individuals, so any influence of HLA type on TCRB rearrangement remained unresolved. Sequencing cDNA rather than genomic DNA could over-represent highly expressing activated cells, although activation and CD3 levels did not differ between groups. In all four CD4+ subsets, TCRB CDR3 length was moderately but significantly shorter in type 1 diabetes patients.

Each donor gave one peripheral blood draw, averaging approximately 120 mL, which was collected into heparinised tubes. A BD FACSAria II and a panel including CD45RO, CCR7, CD25, CD127, CD95 and CD27 were used to sort naive, central memory, regulatory and stem cell-like memory CD4+ T cells. Every sorted population had a purity above 95%. Right away, PBMCs were isolated by Lymphoprep density gradient centrifugation and were stained directly, with no culture step. To minimize batch effects, samples were stained and sorted in pairs, one healthy donor with one patient per experiment. Recombination linked TRBV5-1 to TRBJ2-3; 7 bases in between match TRBD1. Sequencing was done on a sample of Tregs from blood. This specimen's cell subset or site label, per the study, means: regulatory CD4+ T cells. This TCR was sampled from a man between 18 and 29 years old in good health. The CDR3 is CASRAGGSTDTQYF. In nucleotides, the sequence is TGCGCCAGCCGCGCAGGGGGTAGCACAGATACGCAGTATTTT.